This T cell receptor (beta chain) was observed in a study of cytomegalovirus exposure and HLA in healthy donors. The CDR3 is 14 amino acids. The germline gives CDR1 SSHAT, CDR2 FNYEAQ (reference sequence). PCR was performed using 60 Vbeta and 13 Jbeta primers. Some clones are missing from TCRdb's copy, which holds only in-frame ones; the method was immunoSEQ multiplex PCR. The data show 75,000 to 95,000 clones, over 80% seen once. Comment on this clone: The junction and the germline gene differ at one end; a read error may be behind it.

This clonotype originated in a man between 18 and 35 years old in good health and CMV-seronegative. The chain is built from TRBV7-7 and TRBJ2-5; TRBD1 matches 11 bases. Source material: PBMCs. In DNA form, the CDR3 reads TGTGCTAGCAGCCGGGACAGGGGGACGGAGACCCAGTACTTC. As protein: CASSRDRGTETQYF.